These 22 T cell receptor beta chains originate from one sample sequenced in a study of blood T cell repertoires in COVID-19. Sequencing used immunoSEQ multiplex PCR; TCRdb keeps in-frame clones, though not all of them. This table has fewer than 200,000 clones, over 80% appearing once. Sequencing was done on a sample of peripheral blood. These receptors were collected from a woman of 80 years or more with active or convalescent COVID-19.

This clone was seen repeatedly, ten times or more. This chain joins TRBV4-3 and TRBJ2-7; 8 bases match TRBD1. The V segment lost 3 bases and the J segment 6 bases; nucleotides outside the gene matches: 4. The CDR3 loop spans 13 amino acids. In germline, CDR1 is LGHNA, CDR2 YSLEER. CDR3 nucleotides: TGCGCCAGCAGCCACCGGACAGGGCGCGAGCAGTACTTC. As protein: CASSHRTGREQYF.

V is TRBV7-2 and J is TRBJ2-2; TRBD1 aligns across 8 bases. J gave up 8 bases and V 2 bases, and 7 bases lay outside the gene matches. CDR3 length: 15 residues. CDR1 and CDR2 (germline): SGHTA, FQGNSA. The CDR3 is CASSLSATGVGELFF. CDR3 sequence (DNA): TGTGCCAGCAGCTTAAGTGCGACAGGGGTTGGGGAGCTGTTTTTT.

The V gene is TRBV7-2, the J gene TRBJ1-6; D is unresolved. Trimming pared 1 base from V and 2 bases from J, leaving 15 bases between. The CDR3 covers 18 residues. Germline assignment: CDR1 SGHTA and CDR2 FQGNSA. The CDR3 nucleotides read TGTGCCAGCAGCTTAGTTCCCTCTCCGGGGACCTATAATTCACCCCTCCACTTT. The encoded protein is CASSLVPSPGTYNSPLHF.

This clone was seen only a few times. The chain employs TRBV18 and TRBJ1-4; 9 bases line up with TRBD1. The CDR3 length is 13 residues. V lost 2 bases and J lost 13; bases outside the gene matches: 5. Per the germline V gene, CDR1 is KGHSH and CDR2 is LQKENI. CDR3 amino acids: CASSPGTGIGLFF. The CDR3 DNA reads TGTGCCAGCTCACCAGGGACAGGGATCGGACTGTTTTTT.

The CDR3 spells CASSYSVQAYNYGYTF. CDR3 DNA sequence: TGTGCCAGCAGTTACTCGGTACAGGCGTACAACTATGGCTACACCTTC. The J gene is TRBJ1-2, the V gene TRBV6-5, with TRBD1 as a possible D gene (5 bases). Germline V lookup: CDR1 MNHEY, CDR2 SVGAGI. This CDR3 is 16 amino acids long. V dropped 0 bases and J dropped 2 bases, with 13 bases sitting between them.

The chain couples TRBV7-2 to TRBJ1-4, with 7 positions matching TRBD1. The CDR3 runs 18 residues. V dropped 0 bases and J dropped 0; count of bases not matched to a gene: 7. CDR1 is SGHTA, CDR2 FQGNSA, per germline. The CDR3 here is CASSLAFAGQPTNEKLFF. The CDR3 coding sequence is TGTGCCAGCAGCTTAGCGTTCGCGGGACAGCCAACTAATGAAAAACTGTTTTTT. Together with reference TRBV7-2 and TRBJ1-4, the CDR3 gives the full variable domain: GAGVSQSPSNKVTEKGKDVELRCDPISGHTALYWYRQSLGQGLEFLIYFQGNSAPDKSGLPSDRFSAERTGGSVSTLTIQRTQQEDSAVYLCASSLAFAGQPTNEKLFFGSGTQLSVL.

V usage is TRBV9 and J usage is TRBJ1-5; no firm D call. Trimming removed 0 bases at V and 0 bases at J, with 4 bases between. CDR1 and CDR2 (germline): SGDLS, YYNGEE. The CDR3 contains 14 residues. Here the CDR3 reads CASSVGDSNQPQHF. CDR3 sequence (DNA): TGTGCCAGCAGCGTAGGAGATAGCAATCAGCCCCAGCATTTT.

In DNA, the CDR3 is TGTGCCAGCAGTGGGGACAGGGTCCTAAACTATGGCTACACCTTC. Its translation is CASSGDRVLNYGYTF. The chain joins TRBV28 to TRBJ1-2, with TRBD1 matching 9 bases. This CDR3 spans 15 amino acids. The junction had 6 bases not matched to a gene; V was cut back by 5 bases and J by 2 bases. Germline V lookup: CDR1 MDHEN, CDR2 SYDVKM.

This clone was counted once. V gene TRBV7-3 combines with J gene TRBJ2-1; tentatively, D is TRBD2 (6 bases). Germline V gives CDR1 SGHTA, CDR2 FQGTGA. This CDR3 has 15 amino acids. Deletions cut 5 bases from V and 0 bases from J, with 11 bases between. The CDR3 sequence is CASSGGRGSYNEQFF. DNA of the CDR3: TGTGCCAGCAGCGGAGGGCGGGGCTCCTACAATGAGCAGTTCTTC.

The chain links TRBV9 to TRBJ1-2, with 7 bases identical to TRBD1. Germline assignment: CDR1 SGDLS and CDR2 YYNGEE. This CDR3 comprises 16 residues. V trimming: 2 bases; J trimming: 4 bases; junction bases outside the gene matches: 11. CDR3 nucleotide sequence: TGTGCCAGCAGCGTTGAGACAGGGTCCCTTATCTATGGCTACACCTTC. Translating gives CASSVETGSLIYGYTF.

The chain has TRBV12-2 and TRBJ1-4; the D call in the table, TRBD1, was not verified against the DNA. TRBV12-2 is termed a pseudogene. CDR3 size: 16 residues. This CDR3 reads CASRLGSGGANEKLFF. CDR3 in DNA: TGTGCAAGTCGCTTGGGGTCAGGGGGCGCCAACGAAAAACTGTTTTTT.

This chain connects TRBV10-3 to TRBJ2-1; 10 nucleotides agree with TRBD2. After removal of 6 bases from V and 10 bases from J, the junction contained 6 bases not matched to a gene. This CDR3 has 13 residues. Germline loops: CDR1 ENHRY, CDR2 SYGVKD. The CDR3 DNA reads TGTGCCATCAGCACTAGCGGGGCTTGGGAGCAGTTCTTC. It is translated as CAISTSGAWEQFF.

The chain employs TRBV3-1 (or the pseudogene TRBV3-2) and TRBJ2-3; D not resolved. V was shortened by 3 bases and J by 6 bases, with 16 bases between the two germline ends. The CDR3 totals 15 residues. Per the germline V gene, CDR1 is LGHDT and CDR2 is YNNKEL (reference sequence). CDR3: CASSQRTLGGDTQYF. DNA of the CDR3: TGTGCCAGCAGCCAGAGAACCCTAGGTGGCGATACGCAGTATTTT.

V is TRBV7-2 and J is TRBJ2-2; no reliable D call. Trimming stripped 4 bases from V and 0 bases from J, with 15 bases between. CDR3 length equals 17 residues. Germline V lookup: CDR1 SGHTA, CDR2 FQGNSA. Here the CDR3 DNA reads TGTGCCAGCAGCTACCGGGTCACCCCGACGAACACCGGGGAGCTGTTTTTT. Residues: CASSYRVTPTNTGELFF.

J is TRBJ1-4 and V is TRBV6-1; 10 positions match TRBD1. The V segment lost 4 bases and the J segment 7 bases; nucleotides outside the gene matches: 15. The germline V gene has CDR1 MNHNS and CDR2 SASEGT. The CDR3 length is 18 residues. DNA of the CDR3: TGTGCCAGCAGTGCCGGGGACAGGGGCATCGGGGGTCGTGAAAAACTGTTTTTT. Translation gives CASSAGDRGIGGREKLFF.

The gene calls are TRBV18 and TRBJ1-2; 10 nucleotides align to TRBD1. Germline loops: CDR1 KGHSH, CDR2 LQKENI. Trimming took 6 bases from V and 2 from J; bases not matched to a gene: 9. This CDR3 contains 16 residues. The DNA for the CDR3 is TGTGCCAGCTCTCGGGACAGGGGAGGTTTAAACTATGGCTACACCTTC. This translates into CASSRDRGGLNYGYTF.

The gene calls are TRBV2 and TRBJ2-7; 8 bases fit TRBD1. The germline V gene has CDR1 SNHLY and CDR2 FYNNEI. There are 15 residues in the CDR3. Trimming took 7 bases from V and 6 from J; bases not matched to a gene: 14. CDR3 DNA sequence: TGTGCCAGCAATCTAAATCGACAGGGGCCCGGCGAGCAGTACTTC. The encoded protein is CASNLNRQGPGEQYF.

The chain couples TRBV7-8 to TRBJ1-1; a possible D gene is TRBD1 (5 bases). This CDR3 region has 13 residues. V was clipped by 6 bases and J by 7 bases, with 15 bases between them. The germline gives CDR1 SGHVS, CDR2 FQNEAQ. CDR3 sequence reads: CASRRDQGGEAFF. The CDR3 DNA sequence: TGTGCCAGCAGACGAGACCAGGGCGGTGAAGCTTTCTTT.

The V and J genes are TRBV7-2 and TRBJ1-1, with TRBD1 as a possible D gene (5 bases). CDR1 and CDR2 from the germline V gene are SGHTA and FQGNSA. The CDR3 is 14 residues long. V was clipped by 5 bases and J by 3 bases, with 13 bases between them. The CDR3 DNA reads as TGTGCCAGCAGCCAACGGGGGTTTGACACTGAAGCTTTCTTT. Protein sequence: CASSQRGFDTEAFF. The full variable domain, completed using reference TRBV7-2 and TRBJ1-1, is GAGVSQSPSNKVTEKGKDVELRCDPISGHTALYWYRQSLGQGLEFLIYFQGNSAPDKSGLPSDRFSAERTGGSVSTLTIQRTQQEDSAVYLCASSQRGFDTEAFFGQGTRLTVV.

The chain has TRBV5-1 and TRBJ2-1; tentative D call: TRBD2 (6 bases). Trimming stripped 0 bases from V and 2 bases from J, with 9 bases between. This CDR3 is built from 15 residues. Germline V gene data show CDR1 as SGHRS and CDR2 as YFSETQ. The CDR3 loop is CASSLATGAYNEQFF. The CDR3 bases are TGCGCCAGCAGCTTGGCCACGGGAGCCTACAATGAGCAGTTCTTC.

This chain connects TRBV9 to TRBJ1-4; D perhaps matches TRBD1 (6 bases). The germline V and J ends were trimmed by 3 bases and 0 bases, with 18 bases remaining between them. The length of the CDR3 is 18 residues. CDR1 and CDR2 (germline): SGDLS, YYNGEE. CDR3 loop: CASSEDSGSSTTNEKLFF. In DNA form, the CDR3 reads TGTGCCAGCAGCGAGGACAGCGGTTCTTCCACAACTAATGAAAAACTGTTTTTT. The variable domain in full, with the rest retrieved from reference TRBV9 and TRBJ1-4, is DSGVTQTPKHLITATGQRVTLRCSPRSGDLSVYWYQQSLDQGLQFLIQYYNGEERAKGNILERFSAQQFPDLHSELNLSSLELGDSALYFCASSEDSGSSTTNEKLFFGSGTQLSVL.

This chain connects TRBV15 to TRBJ1-2; D might be TRBD1 (5 bases). The length of the CDR3 is 14 residues. From germline, CDR1 is LNHNV and CDR2 YYDKDF (reference sequence). V was shortened by 1 base and J by 8 bases, with 14 bases between the two germline ends. The chain's CDR3 is CATSRGREVWGYTF. The DNA for the CDR3 is TGTGCCACCAGCAGAGGCAGGGAGGTCTGGGGCTACACCTTC.